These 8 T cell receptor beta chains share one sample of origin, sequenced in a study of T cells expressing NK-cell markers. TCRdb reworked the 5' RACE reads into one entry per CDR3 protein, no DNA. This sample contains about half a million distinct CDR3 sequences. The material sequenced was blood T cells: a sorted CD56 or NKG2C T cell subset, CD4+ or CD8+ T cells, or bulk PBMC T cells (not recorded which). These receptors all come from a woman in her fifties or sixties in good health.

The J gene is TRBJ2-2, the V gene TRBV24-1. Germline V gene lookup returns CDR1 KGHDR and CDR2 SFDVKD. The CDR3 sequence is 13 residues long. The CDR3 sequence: CATQQVFAGELFF.

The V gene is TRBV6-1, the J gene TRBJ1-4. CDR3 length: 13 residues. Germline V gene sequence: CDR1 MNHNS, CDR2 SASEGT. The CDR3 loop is CASSERGGEKLFF.

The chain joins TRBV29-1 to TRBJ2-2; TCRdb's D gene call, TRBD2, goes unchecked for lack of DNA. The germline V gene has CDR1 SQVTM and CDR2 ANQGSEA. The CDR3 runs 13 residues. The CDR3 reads CSVEGTNTGELFF.

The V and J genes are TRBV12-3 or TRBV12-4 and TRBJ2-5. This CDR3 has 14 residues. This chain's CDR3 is CASSFLSVWETQYF.

The CDR3 is CASSRLAASGDTQYF. The V call is TRBV5-1, the J call TRBJ2-3; TCRdb picks TRBD2, but there is no DNA to check that call. CDR3 size: 15 residues. Germline V gene lookup returns CDR1 SGHRS and CDR2 YFSETQ.

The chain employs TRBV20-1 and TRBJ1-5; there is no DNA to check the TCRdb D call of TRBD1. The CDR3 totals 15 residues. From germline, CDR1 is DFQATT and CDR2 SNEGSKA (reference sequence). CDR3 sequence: CSAKAGAGDNQPQHF.

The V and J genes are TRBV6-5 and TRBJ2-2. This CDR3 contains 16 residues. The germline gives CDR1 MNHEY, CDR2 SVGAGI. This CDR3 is CASSLGSGYTAGELFF.

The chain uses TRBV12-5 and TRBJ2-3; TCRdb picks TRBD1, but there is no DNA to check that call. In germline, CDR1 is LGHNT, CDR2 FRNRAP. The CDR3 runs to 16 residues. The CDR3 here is CASGPGAGGSTDTQYF.